This TCR beta chain originates from a study of shared clonotypes between healthy human individuals. Germline CDR1 reads SGDLS; CDR2 reads YYNGEE. The CDR3 sequence is 14 residues long. V lost 0 bases, J lost 7 bases, and 13 bases lay in between. Naive-designated CD8 cells lacked CD45RO, were positively enriched for CCR7, and omitted terminally differentiated effector memory CD45RA+ cells. Comment on this clone: Its target is unknown.

Clones were read by immunoSEQ multiplex PCR, and TCRdb kept only the in-frame ones, dropping some. This sample yields around 2,000,000 clones, of which 85% to 95% are seen a single time; 0.85% to 1.2% belongs to the top ten. Regarding the study as a whole: Naive subsets tended to show greater estimated richness than memory subsets. Shared clonotypes across all four donors exceeded non-shared ones in generation probability.

The chain has TRBV9 and TRBJ1-1; D uncertain. The receptor comes from a man between 18 and 35 years old in good health. Material for sequencing was naive CD8+ T cells sorted from blood. This CDR3 reads CASSVGWVSSEAFF. CDR3 DNA: TGTGCCAGCAGCGTAGGTTGGGTGAGCAGTGAAGCTTTCTTT.